One and the same sample provided the 24 T cell receptor beta chains below, sequenced in a study of T cell responses to AZD1222 COVID-19 vaccine. Data came from immunoSEQ multiplex PCR; TCRdb stores just in-frame clones and leaves some out. The data hold 120,000 to 150,000 clones, with 93% observed a single time. The sequenced sample was peripheral blood, obtained on day 0 of AZD1222 vaccination. These TCRs come from an adult in good health.

The chain uses TRBV9 and TRBJ1-1; unclear D gene. The CDR3 has 14 amino acids. Germline V gene data show CDR1 as SGDLS and CDR2 as YYNGEE. V lost 0 bases, J lost 4 bases, and 10 bases lay in between. The DNA of the CDR3 is TGTGCCAGCAGCGTAGCCCCCGCGTCCACTGAAGCTTTCTTT. Encoded protein: CASSVAPASTEAFF.

This clone occurred once. The CDR3 spells CASKIEGPSYGYTF. The CDR3, as DNA: TGTGCCAGCAAGATTGAGGGGCCCAGCTATGGCTACACCTTC. The gene calls are TRBV2 and TRBJ1-2; D may be TRBD1 (5 bases). The CDR3 spans 14 residues. Trimming cost V 7 bases and J 4 bases, with 16 bases left between them. Germline CDR1 SNHLY, CDR2 FYNNEI.

The V and J genes are TRBV12-3 or TRBV12-4 and TRBJ1-5, with TRBD1 as a possible D gene (6 bases). Trimming left V 6 bases short and J 7 bases short, with 13 bases between. The CDR3 spans 13 residues. The CDR3 nucleotides are TGTGCCAGCAGACCAGGGGTTTGGCAGCCCCAGCATTTT. Protein sequence: CASRPGVWQPQHF.

The rearrangement links TRBV6-1 to TRBJ2-7; 7 nucleotides match TRBD1. The V segment lost 4 bases and the J segment 1 base; nucleotides outside the gene matches: 10. There are 16 residues in the CDR3. The germline CDR1 and CDR2 sequences are MNHNS and SASEGT. The CDR3 nucleotides are TGTGCCAGCAGTGGATCCCGACAGGGTTGGTCCTACGAGCAGTACTTC. It specifies CASSGSRQGWSYEQYF.

The chain is built from TRBV3-1 (or the pseudogene TRBV3-2) and TRBJ2-7; perhaps TRBD1 as D (5 bases). CDR1 is LGHDT, CDR2 YNNKEL, per germline (reference sequence). The CDR3 length is 14 residues. Trimming shortened V by 0 bases and J by 1 base, and 7 bases separated the two germline ends. In DNA form, the CDR3 reads TGTGCCAGCAGCCAAGACAGGGTTTCCTACGAGCAGTACTTC. Amino acid sequence: CASSQDRVSYEQYF.

This rearrangement joins TRBV6-5 to TRBJ2-1, with 8 bases lining up with TRBD1. CDR3 length: 15 amino acids. With V trimmed by 7 bases and J by 3 bases, 8 bases remained unmatched. In germline, CDR1 is MNHEY, CDR2 SVGAGI. The CDR3 region is CASTLAGGYYNEQFF. CDR3 DNA: TGTGCCAGCACCTTGGCAGGGGGCTACTACAATGAGCAGTTCTTC.

The chain has TRBV12-3 or TRBV12-4 and TRBJ2-2; the D is unclear. There are 13 residues in the CDR3. V dropped 7 bases and J dropped 4 bases, with 10 bases sitting between them. This CDR3 is CASNGRSTGELFF. CDR3 DNA: TGTGCCAGCAATGGCAGGAGCACCGGGGAGCTGTTTTTT.

The genes are TRBV6-5 and TRBJ2-6; D is uncertain. The V and J ends lost 2 bases and 0 bases respectively, with 5 bases between them. CDR3 size: 15 residues. Germline CDR1 reads MNHEY; CDR2 reads SVGAGI. CDR3 amino acids: CASSYPSSGANVLTF. The CDR3, as DNA: TGTGCCAGCAGTTACCCTAGCTCTGGGGCCAACGTCCTGACTTTC.

The chain combines TRBV5-1 with TRBJ2-1, with 10 bases matching TRBD2. The CDR3 has 19 amino acids. V was pared by 3 bases and J by 3 bases, with 15 bases of the junction left unmatched. Per the germline V gene, CDR1 is SGHRS and CDR2 is YFSETQ. The CDR3 is CASSSGALSGREIYNEQFF. Here the CDR3 DNA reads TGCGCCAGCAGCTCGGGGGCATTAAGCGGGAGGGAAATCTACAATGAGCAGTTCTTC.

The chain is built from TRBV19 and TRBJ1-1; TRBD1 is a possible D gene (5 bases). The CDR3 is 16 residues long. CDR1 LNHDA and CDR2 SQIVND come from the germline V gene (reference sequence). V was shortened by 5 bases and J by 1 base, with 17 bases between the two germline ends. This CDR3 is CASSFSSADRNTEAFF. CDR3 DNA: TGTGCCAGTAGTTTCTCTTCTGCAGACAGGAACACTGAAGCTTTCTTT.

The chain is built from TRBV9 and TRBJ2-7; TRBD1 agrees at 10 bases. Germline V lookup: CDR1 SGDLS, CDR2 YYNGEE. V gave up 2 bases and J gave up 4 bases; unmatched junction bases: 9. This CDR3 has 16 residues. CDR3 residues: CASSVTGGSILYEQYF. The CDR3 DNA is TGTGCCAGCAGCGTGACAGGGGGCTCGATACTATACGAGCAGTACTTC.

V gene TRBV18 combines with J gene TRBJ1-5; D might be TRBD1 (5 bases). Trimming shortened V by 6 bases and J by 0 bases, and 18 bases separated the two germline ends. CDR1 is KGHSH, CDR2 LQKENI, per germline. The CDR3 sequence is 17 residues long. The CDR3 loop is CASSAKRDSYSNQPQHF. CDR3 coding DNA: TGTGCCAGCTCGGCGAAGAGAGACAGCTATAGCAATCAGCCCCAGCATTTT.

The chain recombines TRBV29-1 with TRBJ1-1, with D possibly TRBD1 on 6 matching bases. This CDR3 is built from 13 residues. Germline CDR1 SQVTM, CDR2 ANQGSEA. V was shortened by 4 bases and J by 0 bases, with 9 bases between the two germline ends. CDR3 protein: CSVAQGMNTEAFF. The CDR3 nucleotides are TGCAGCGTTGCCCAGGGGATGAACACTGAAGCTTTCTTT.

The chain links TRBV4-1 to TRBJ2-1; TRBD2 is a possible D gene (5 bases). V dropped 5 bases and J dropped 0 bases, with 11 bases sitting between them. The V gene's germline CDR1 is MGHRA and CDR2 YSYEKL. The CDR3 contains 15 residues. This chain's CDR3 is CASSSSGSSYNEQFF. CDR3 coding DNA: TGCGCCAGCAGCTCGAGCGGTAGCTCCTACAATGAGCAGTTCTTC.

The V and J genes are TRBV27 and TRBJ2-7; 12 nucleotides agree with TRBD2. The CDR3 runs to 15 residues. With V trimmed by 6 bases and J by 3 bases, 6 bases remained unmatched. The germline CDR1 and CDR2 sequences are MNHEY and SMNVEV (reference sequence). The CDR3 loop reads CASSPTSGGGYEQYF. As DNA, the CDR3 is TGTGCCAGCAGCCCGACTAGCGGGGGAGGCTACGAGCAGTACTTC.

V is TRBV18 and J is TRBJ2-1; no clear D gene. This CDR3 is built from 12 residues. V was shortened by 2 bases and J by 7 bases, with 6 bases between the two germline ends. Germline CDR1 is KGHSH and CDR2 is LQKENI. The CDR3 sequence: CASSPLQNEQFF. CDR3 bases: TGTGCCAGCTCACCATTACAGAATGAGCAGTTCTTC.

The chain is built from TRBV11-2 and TRBJ2-7; possibly TRBD2 for D (6 bases). The CDR3 is 16 residues long. V shed 6 bases and J shed 2 bases, with 20 bases lying between them. Germline lookup yields CDR1 SGHAT and CDR2 FQNNGV. This CDR3 is CASRRAFWTKAYEQYF. The DNA of the CDR3 is TGTGCCAGCAGGAGGGCTTTTTGGACTAAAGCCTACGAGCAGTACTTC.

DNA for the CDR3: TGTGCCAGCAGCAAGTCCAGCAATCAGCCCCAGCATTTT. Protein sequence: CASSKSSNQPQHF. The chain combines TRBV3-1 (or the pseudogene TRBV3-2) with TRBJ1-5; D not resolved. The CDR3 covers 13 residues. Per germline, CDR1 LGHDT and CDR2 YNNKEL (reference sequence). V shed 5 bases and J shed 1 base, with 6 bases lying between them.

This chain joins TRBV11-3 and TRBJ2-1; TRBD2 is a possible D gene (6 bases). Germline V gene lookup returns CDR1 SGHNT and CDR2 YENEEA. CDR3 length equals 16 residues. The V end lost 0 bases, the J end lost 5 bases, and 14 bases lay between the germline ends. The CDR3 spells CASSLDGIAEDNEQFF. CDR3 nucleotide sequence: TGTGCCAGCAGCTTAGATGGAATAGCGGAAGACAATGAGCAGTTCTTC.

The chain recombines TRBV14 with TRBJ1-5; no clear D. Trimming took 4 bases from V and 7 from J, leaving 20 bases between them. The CDR3 has 16 amino acids. The germline V gene has CDR1 SGHDN and CDR2 FVKESK. CDR3 loop: CASSPPRPTFEQPQHF. The CDR3 bases are TGTGCCAGCAGCCCCCCGCGACCCACCTTTGAGCAGCCCCAGCATTTT.

This clone has just one count. The chain joins TRBV7-2 to TRBJ1-3; unclear D gene. The CDR3 spans 13 residues. V dropped 4 bases and J dropped 4 bases, with 8 bases sitting between them. CDR1 and CDR2 (germline): SGHTA, FQGNSA. The DNA of the CDR3 is TGTGCCAGCAGCTCTCAAACAGGAAACACCATATATTTT. The encoded protein is CASSSQTGNTIYF. Looking up the rest from reference TRBV7-2 and TRBJ1-3 gives the full variable domain: GAGVSQSPSNKVTEKGKDVELRCDPISGHTALYWYRQSLGQGLEFLIYFQGNSAPDKSGLPSDRFSAERTGGSVSTLTIQRTQQEDSAVYLCASSSQTGNTIYFGEGSWLTVV.

The V and J genes are TRBV7-3 and TRBJ2-2; TRBD2 matches at 9 bases. CDR3 length: 15 residues. Germline-derived CDR1 and CDR2 are SGHTA and FQGTGA. The J segment lost 4 bases and the V segment lost 2 bases, leaving 2 bases of the junction unmatched. This CDR3 is CASSLAGGPTGELFF. CDR3 bases: TGTGCCAGCAGCTTAGCGGGGGGGCCCACCGGGGAGCTGTTTTTT.

The V call is TRBV28, the J call TRBJ2-7, with TRBD1 identical over 7 bases. Losses at the gene ends were 4 bases for V and 7 bases for J; bases not matched to a gene: 10. The germline CDR1 and CDR2 sequences are MDHEN and SYDVKM. The CDR3 is made up of 14 amino acids. The chain's CDR3 is CASSYSDRQGEQYF. The CDR3 coding sequence is TGTGCCAGCAGTTATTCGGACCGACAGGGAGAGCAGTACTTC.

The count of this clone is one. The chain couples TRBV18 to TRBJ2-3; weak D call: TRBD1 (6 bases). Trimming removed 3 bases at V and 12 bases at J, with 16 bases between. The V gene's germline CDR1 is KGHSH and CDR2 LQKENI. This CDR3 is built from 13 residues. The CDR3 protein is CASSPPSGTTQYF. In DNA form, the CDR3 reads TGTGCCAGCTCACCGCCATCCGGGACAACACAGTATTTT.